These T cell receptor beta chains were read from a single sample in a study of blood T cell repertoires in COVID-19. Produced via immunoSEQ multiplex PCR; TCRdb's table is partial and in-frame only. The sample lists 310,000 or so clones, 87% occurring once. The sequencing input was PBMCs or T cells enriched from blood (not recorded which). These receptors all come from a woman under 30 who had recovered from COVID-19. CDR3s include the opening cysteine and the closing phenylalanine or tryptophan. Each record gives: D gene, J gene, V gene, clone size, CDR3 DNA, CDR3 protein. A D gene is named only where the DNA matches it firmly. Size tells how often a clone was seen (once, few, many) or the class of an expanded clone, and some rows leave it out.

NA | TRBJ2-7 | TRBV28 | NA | TGTGCCAGCAGTTTGAGCAACCCTCTCTACGAGCAGTACTTC | CASSLSNPLYEQYF
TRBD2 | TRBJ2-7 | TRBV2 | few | TGTGCCAGCTTACCTGCGCGGGCTAGCGGGGTCAACCTCCCCTACGAGCAGTACTTC | CASLPARASGVNLPYEQYF
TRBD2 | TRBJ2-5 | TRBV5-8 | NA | TGTGCCAGCAGCCCCGGGACTAGCGGGGGTCAGGTGTACCAAGAGACCCAGTACTTC | CASSPGTSGGQVYQETQYF
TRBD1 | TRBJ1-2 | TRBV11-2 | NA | TGTGCCAGCAGACCACCCGGGACAGACTATGGCTACACCTTC | CASRPPGTDYGYTF
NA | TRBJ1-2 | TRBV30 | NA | TGTGCCTGGAGTGCCACTTTGGGCGGCTACACCTTC | CAWSATLGGYTF
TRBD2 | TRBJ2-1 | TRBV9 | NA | TGTGCCAGCAGCGTAGTCGGGACTAGCGGGAGGAGTGAGCAGTTCTTC | CASSVVGTSGRSEQFF
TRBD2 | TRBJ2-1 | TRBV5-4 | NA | TGTGCCAGCAGCGCCGGGACTAGCGGAATCTTCGGGAATGAGCAGTTCTTC | CASSAGTSGIFGNEQFF
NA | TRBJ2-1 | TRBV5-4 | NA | TGTGCCAGCACCACGTCAGGGTTATCCTACAATGAGCAGTTCTTC | CASTTSGLSYNEQFF
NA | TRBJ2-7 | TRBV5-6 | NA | TGTGCCAGCAGCTTGGCCAGCGGCAGAAGCTACGAGCAGTACTTC | CASSLASGRSYEQYF
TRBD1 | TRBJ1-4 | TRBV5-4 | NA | TGTGCCAGCAGCTTAAACCAGGGGGCGCGAGGTGAAAAACTGTTTTTT | CASSLNQGARGEKLFF
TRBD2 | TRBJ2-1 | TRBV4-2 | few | TGTGCCAGCAGCCATGGTTCTAGCGGCACTTACAATGAGCAGTTCTTC | CASSHGSSGTYNEQFF
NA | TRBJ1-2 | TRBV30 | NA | TGTGCCTGGAGTGTACAAGGGCAGGGGAAGAGTGGCTACACCTTC | CAWSVQGQGKSGYTF
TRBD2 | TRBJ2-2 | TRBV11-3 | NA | TGTGCCAGCAGCGGGAGGGCCGGGGAGCTGTTTTTT | CASSGRAGELFF
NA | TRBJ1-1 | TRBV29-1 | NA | TGCAGCGTCGGGTGGGGCAACACTGAAGCTTTCTTT | CSVGWGNTEAFF
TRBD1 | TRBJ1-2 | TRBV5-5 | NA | TGTGCCAGCAGCACGCCGACAGGGGCGGGGGGCTACACCTTC | CASSTPTGAGGYTF
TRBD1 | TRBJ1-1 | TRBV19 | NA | TGTGCCAGTAGTCCTCAGGGGGGAAGGAACACTGAAGCTTTCTTT | CASSPQGGRNTEAFF
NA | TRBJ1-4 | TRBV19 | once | TGTGCCAGTAGTACGGACAGAAGCGAAAAACTGTTTTTT | CASSTDRSEKLFF
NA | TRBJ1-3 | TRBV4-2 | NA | TGTGCCAGCAGCCCAGGACAGTATCCTGGAAACACCATATATTTT | CASSPGQYPGNTIYF
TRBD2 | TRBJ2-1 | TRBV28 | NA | TGTGCCAGCAGTTTTGGACTAGCGGGGGCTAACAATGAGCAGTTCTTC | CASSFGLAGANNEQFF
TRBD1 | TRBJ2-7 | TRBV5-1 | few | TGCGCCAGCAGCTTCGGGACAGGGACCTACGAGCAGTACTTC | CASSFGTGTYEQYF
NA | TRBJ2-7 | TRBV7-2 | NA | TGTGCCAGCAGCTCCCGACTGTCCTACGAGCAGTACTTC | CASSSRLSYEQYF
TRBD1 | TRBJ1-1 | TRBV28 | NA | TGTGCCAGCAGAAGAACAGGGGGCACTGAAGCTTTCTTT | CASRRTGGTEAFF
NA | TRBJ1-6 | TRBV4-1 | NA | TGCGCCAGCAGCCAAGTTCCGTTCCCTTTGAATTCACCCCTCCACTTT | CASSQVPFPLNSPLHF
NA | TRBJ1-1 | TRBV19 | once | TGTGCCAGTACAAGCCAGGGGATGAACACTGAAGCTTTCTTT | CASTSQGMNTEAFF
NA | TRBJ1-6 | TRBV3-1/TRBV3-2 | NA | TGTGCCAGCAGCCAACTACAGGGCCAGGGTTCACCCCTCCACTTT | CASSQLQGQGSPLHF
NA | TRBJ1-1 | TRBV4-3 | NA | TGCGCCAGCAGCCAAGGTTCAGGGGAATTGAACACTGAAGCTTTCTTT | CASSQGSGELNTEAFF